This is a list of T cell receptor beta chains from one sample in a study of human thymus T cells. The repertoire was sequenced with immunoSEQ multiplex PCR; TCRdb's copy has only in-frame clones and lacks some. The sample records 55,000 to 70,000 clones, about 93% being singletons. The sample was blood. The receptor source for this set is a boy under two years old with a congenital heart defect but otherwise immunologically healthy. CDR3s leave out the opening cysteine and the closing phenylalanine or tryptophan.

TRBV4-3	ASSHDRANYGYT
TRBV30	AWSVGVGYT
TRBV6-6	ASSYTQGANTGELF
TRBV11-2	ASSLDQFRGPGELF
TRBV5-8	ASSAGLAETDTQY
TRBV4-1	ASSQDGMGGLDIQY
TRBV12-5	ASGFGGAGSYNSPLH
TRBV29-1	SVVGLANGGVYEQY
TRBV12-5	TPSGNEQF
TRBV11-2	ASSLAGNEQF
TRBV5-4	ASSFGLVAYEQY
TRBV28	ASSHPTGIEQY
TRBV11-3	ASSSGTSVLNTGELF
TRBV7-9	ASSLGFSPYEQY
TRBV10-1	ASSARTGRDTGELF
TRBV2	ASSARPLGELF
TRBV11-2	ASSLSGTGNEKLF
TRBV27	ASSLWAGGVPNYGYT
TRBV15	ATSRPTGYYQETQY
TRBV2	ASSVAGRYNEQF
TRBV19	ASSDDRGWVNTEAF
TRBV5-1	ASSPTGTEEKAF
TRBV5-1	ASSAGLAGADTQY
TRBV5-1	ASRTLAGVNNEQF
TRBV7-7	ASSLGRGGTDTQY
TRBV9	ASSHKLAISSYNEQF
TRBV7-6	ASSLTGGEQY
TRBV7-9	ASSLVWEAYNEQF
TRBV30	AWRGRGRRTGELF
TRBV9	ASSVAPTDTQY
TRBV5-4	ASSSHRSEETQY
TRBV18	ASSPGDGPYEQY
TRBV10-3	AISDADTYTEAF
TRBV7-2	ASSSPGTVHRIPYGYT
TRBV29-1	SVVPGQETQY
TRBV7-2	ASSQIWAPGTDGYT
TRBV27	ASSLAGTSGSYEQY